The rows below give T cell receptor beta chains drawn from one sample of a study of cytomegalovirus exposure and HLA in healthy donors. TCRdb's table, derived via immunoSEQ multiplex PCR, lists solely in-frame clones and lacks some. The sample has around 230,000 clones; nearly 80% are singletons. The sequencing input was PBMCs. These receptors were taken from a male donor in good health and CMV-seronegative. CDR3s include the opening cysteine and the closing phenylalanine or tryptophan. Each record gives: D gene, CDR3 length, V gene, J gene, clone size, CDR3 DNA, CDR3 protein. D genes are given only for firm matches. Clone size, where shown, is once, few, many, or a class for clones that have expanded.

d_gene: TRBD2; len: 15; v_gene: TRBV27; j_gene: TRBJ2-7; abundance: -; CDR3nt: TGTGCCAGCAGTCTCGGTAGCGGGAGTCGGTACGAGCAGTACTTC; CDR3aa: CASSLGSGSRYEQYF
d_gene: -; len: 17; v_gene: TRBV7-3; j_gene: TRBJ2-4; abundance: -; CDR3nt: TGTGCCAGCAGCTTAAGTGGCAGGACACTAGCCAAAAACATTCAGTACTTC; CDR3aa: CASSLSGRTLAKNIQYF
d_gene: -; len: 13; v_gene: TRBV5-1; j_gene: TRBJ1-1; abundance: -; CDR3nt: TGCGCCAGCAGCTGGCCAGGGTGGTCTGAAGCTTTCTTT; CDR3aa: CASSWPGWSEAFF
d_gene: TRBD2; len: 17; v_gene: TRBV4-3; j_gene: TRBJ2-2; abundance: -; CDR3nt: TGCGCCAGCAGCCAAGTGTCTAGCGGGAGTGGTACCGGGGAGCTGTTTTTT; CDR3aa: CASSQVSSGSGTGELFF
d_gene: -; len: 14; v_gene: TRBV28; j_gene: TRBJ1-6; abundance: -; CDR3nt: TGTGCCAGCAGTTTATTAGGAGAGAATTCACCCCTCCACTTT; CDR3aa: CASSLLGENSPLHF
d_gene: -; len: 15; v_gene: TRBV7-3; j_gene: TRBJ1-1; abundance: -; CDR3nt: TGTGCCAGCAGCTTAGTAGGGGCAGGTAACGGTGAAGCTTTCTTT; CDR3aa: CASSLVGAGNGEAFF
d_gene: -; len: 12; v_gene: TRBV11-3; j_gene: TRBJ2-3; abundance: -; CDR3nt: TGTGCCAGCAGCTTAGACGAGGATACGCAGTATTTT; CDR3aa: CASSLDEDTQYF
d_gene: -; len: 13; v_gene: TRBV27; j_gene: TRBJ1-1; abundance: -; CDR3nt: TGTGCCACAGTAGGCAAGAGGGACACTGAAGCTTTCTTT; CDR3aa: CATVGKRDTEAFF
d_gene: -; len: 15; v_gene: TRBV27; j_gene: TRBJ1-1; abundance: -; CDR3nt: TGTGCCAGCAGGAGGTTTGAGATTGAGAACACTGAAGCTTTCTTT; CDR3aa: CASRRFEIENTEAFF
d_gene: TRBD2; len: 16; v_gene: TRBV27; j_gene: TRBJ2-1; abundance: once; CDR3nt: TGTGCCAGCAGTGTTAGCGGGGGGGAGACCTACAATGAGCAGTTCTTC; CDR3aa: CASSVSGGETYNEQFF
d_gene: -; len: 13; v_gene: TRBV14; j_gene: TRBJ2-1; abundance: -; CDR3nt: TGTGCCAGCAGCCCAGGAAAGTACAATGAGCAGTTCTTC; CDR3aa: CASSPGKYNEQFF
d_gene: TRBD1; len: 17; v_gene: TRBV19; j_gene: TRBJ1-1; abundance: -; CDR3nt: TGTGCCAGTAGTATAGATCCGGGCAGGGGGCGTAACACTGAAGCTTTCTTT; CDR3aa: CASSIDPGRGRNTEAFF
d_gene: TRBD1; len: 15; v_gene: TRBV5-5; j_gene: TRBJ1-1; abundance: -; CDR3nt: TGTGCCAGCAGCAAGGACAGGGGGTTGAACACTGAAGCTTTCTTT; CDR3aa: CASSKDRGLNTEAFF
d_gene: TRBD1; len: 14; v_gene: TRBV30; j_gene: TRBJ1-5; abundance: few; CDR3nt: TGTGCCTGGAGGACCCAGGGGGCGAATCAGCCCCAGCATTTT; CDR3aa: CAWRTQGANQPQHF
d_gene: -; len: 14; v_gene: TRBV13; j_gene: TRBJ2-7; abundance: -; CDR3nt: TGTGCCAGCAGCTTAGTAGCTAGCACCTACGAGCAGTACTTC; CDR3aa: CASSLVASTYEQYF
d_gene: -; len: 15; v_gene: TRBV5-1; j_gene: TRBJ1-1; abundance: few; CDR3nt: TGCGCCAGTTACCAGGAGGCGGGGGTGGTCACTGAAGCTTTCTTT; CDR3aa: CASYQEAGVVTEAFF
d_gene: TRBD1; len: 15; v_gene: TRBV2; j_gene: TRBJ1-2; abundance: few; CDR3nt: TGTGCCAGCAGTGGTGACAGGGGGCATTCCTATGGCTACACCTTC; CDR3aa: CASSGDRGHSYGYTF
d_gene: TRBD2; len: 12; v_gene: TRBV2; j_gene: TRBJ2-5; abundance: -; CDR3nt: TGTGCCAGCGGACTAGCGTACGAGACCCAGTACTTC; CDR3aa: CASGLAYETQYF
d_gene: -; len: 14; v_gene: TRBV5-1; j_gene: TRBJ1-4; abundance: few; CDR3nt: TGCGCCAGCAGCTTGGATGGGCCACCAGAAAAACTGTTTTTT; CDR3aa: CASSLDGPPEKLFF
d_gene: -; len: 14; v_gene: TRBV25-1; j_gene: TRBJ2-7; abundance: -; CDR3nt: TGTGCCAGCAGTGGGAGGGAAGGATCCTACGAGCAGTACTTC; CDR3aa: CASSGREGSYEQYF
d_gene: TRBD1; len: 14; v_gene: TRBV7-8; j_gene: TRBJ2-2; abundance: -; CDR3nt: TGTGCCAGCAGCCCGTGGACAGGCACCGGGGAGCTGTTTTTT; CDR3aa: CASSPWTGTGELFF
d_gene: TRBD1; len: 13; v_gene: TRBV28; j_gene: TRBJ1-4; abundance: -; CDR3nt: TGTGCCAGTAGAACGACAGGGCTTGAAAAACTGTTTTTT; CDR3aa: CASRTTGLEKLFF
d_gene: -; len: 18; v_gene: TRBV5-3; j_gene: TRBJ1-2; abundance: -; CDR3nt: TGTGCCAGAAATCCCCGATCTAAACGGGTGGCTCCTTCCTATGGCTACACCTTC; CDR3aa: CARNPRSKRVAPSYGYTF
d_gene: -; len: 16; v_gene: TRBV2; j_gene: TRBJ2-3; abundance: -; CDR3nt: TGTGCCAGCAGAAGCAACAGGGTAATAGTCACAGATACGCAGTATTTT; CDR3aa: CASRSNRVIVTDTQYF
d_gene: TRBD1; len: 16; v_gene: TRBV7-9; j_gene: TRBJ1-4; abundance: -; CDR3nt: TGTGCCAGCAGCCCCCAACCGGGACAGCTGAATGAAAAACTGTTTTTT; CDR3aa: CASSPQPGQLNEKLFF
d_gene: -; len: 13; v_gene: TRBV2; j_gene: TRBJ2-5; abundance: -; CDR3nt: TGTGCCAGCAGTTCAGGGGAGTGGGAGACCCAGTACTTC; CDR3aa: CASSSGEWETQYF
d_gene: -; len: 16; v_gene: TRBV6-1; j_gene: TRBJ2-2; abundance: -; CDR3nt: TGTGCCAGCAGTGAAGCCCGATCTATAAGCACCGGGGAGCTGTTTTTT; CDR3aa: CASSEARSISTGELFF
d_gene: -; len: 13; v_gene: TRBV4-3; j_gene: TRBJ1-1; abundance: few; CDR3nt: TGCGCCAGCAGCCAAGATCGGAGAGCTGAAGCTTTCTTT; CDR3aa: CASSQDRRAEAFF
d_gene: TRBD1; len: 12; v_gene: TRBV6-1; j_gene: TRBJ2-7; abundance: once; CDR3nt: TGTGCCAGCAGTCATGGACAGGGCGGGCAGTACTTC; CDR3aa: CASSHGQGGQYF
d_gene: -; len: 13; v_gene: TRBV9; j_gene: TRBJ2-3; abundance: -; CDR3nt: TGTGCCACGGGGAGGGGGGGCACAGATACGCAGTATTTT; CDR3aa: CATGRGGTDTQYF
d_gene: TRBD2; len: 15; v_gene: TRBV7-2; j_gene: TRBJ2-3; abundance: -; CDR3nt: TGTGCCAGCACCCTTGACGGGAGGGCCGAAGATACGCAGTATTTT; CDR3aa: CASTLDGRAEDTQYF
d_gene: TRBD1; len: 13; v_gene: TRBV7-3; j_gene: TRBJ1-2; abundance: once; CDR3nt: TGTGCCAGCAGCTTACGGACAGGGGAAGGCTACACCTTC; CDR3aa: CASSLRTGEGYTF
d_gene: -; len: 12; v_gene: TRBV28; j_gene: TRBJ1-1; abundance: -; CDR3nt: TGTGCCAGCAGTTTATGGGACACAGAAGCTTTCTTT; CDR3aa: CASSLWDTEAFF
d_gene: -; len: 15; v_gene: TRBV28; j_gene: TRBJ1-5; abundance: once; CDR3nt: TGTGCCAGCACCTCAGGTCGGAATCCGTATCAGCCCCAGCATTTT; CDR3aa: CASTSGRNPYQPQHF
d_gene: -; len: 13; v_gene: TRBV2; j_gene: TRBJ2-7; abundance: -; CDR3nt: TGTGCCAGCACCTTCGACAGGGCGGGGGAGCAGTACTTC; CDR3aa: CASTFDRAGEQYF
d_gene: TRBD1; len: 17; v_gene: TRBV10-3; j_gene: TRBJ2-2; abundance: -; CDR3nt: TGTGCCATCAGTGAGCCCTGGAAAGGGGGCGGGACCGGGGAGCTGTTTTTT; CDR3aa: CAISEPWKGGGTGELFF
d_gene: TRBD1; len: 15; v_gene: TRBV5-4; j_gene: TRBJ2-1; abundance: -; CDR3nt: TGTGCCAGCAGCTTGTTGGGACAGACGAACAATGAGCAGTTCTTC; CDR3aa: CASSLLGQTNNEQFF
d_gene: TRBD2; len: 15; v_gene: TRBV9; j_gene: TRBJ2-7; abundance: -; CDR3nt: TGTGCCAGCAGCACACAATCCAGCGGGGCCTACGAGCAGTACTTC; CDR3aa: CASSTQSSGAYEQYF
d_gene: -; len: 15; v_gene: TRBV5-1; j_gene: TRBJ2-2; abundance: -; CDR3nt: TGCGCCAGCAGCTTCGGGTTTGGGAACACCGGGGAGCTGTTTTTT; CDR3aa: CASSFGFGNTGELFF
d_gene: -; len: 14; v_gene: TRBV5-1; j_gene: TRBJ2-7; abundance: -; CDR3nt: TGCGCCAGCAGCTTAACAGGGACCTCCTACGAGCAGTACTTC; CDR3aa: CASSLTGTSYEQYF
d_gene: -; len: 12; v_gene: TRBV4-2; j_gene: TRBJ2-7; abundance: once; CDR3nt: TGTGCCAGCAGCCAAGATTCCGGGTGGCAGTACTTC; CDR3aa: CASSQDSGWQYF
d_gene: TRBD2; len: 17; v_gene: TRBV19; j_gene: TRBJ2-1; abundance: -; CDR3nt: TGTGCCAGTAGCCCGGGACTAGCGGGGGTAAGCTACAATGAGCAGTTCTTC; CDR3aa: CASSPGLAGVSYNEQFF
d_gene: -; len: 17; v_gene: TRBV5-1; j_gene: TRBJ1-2; abundance: once; CDR3nt: TGCGCCAGCAGCTTGGAAAAGAGGCAGGACATAAACTATGGCTACACCTTC; CDR3aa: CASSLEKRQDINYGYTF
d_gene: -; len: 15; v_gene: TRBV5-6; j_gene: TRBJ2-2; abundance: -; CDR3nt: TGTGCCAGCAGCCTTGTCCCCTTAGATACCGGGGAGCTGTTTTTT; CDR3aa: CASSLVPLDTGELFF